The next 27 T cell receptor beta chains were all read from a single sample in a study of graft-versus-host responses after intestinal transplantation. TCRdb's table, derived via immunoSEQ multiplex PCR, lists solely in-frame clones and lacks some. The repertoire includes 70,000 to 95,000 clones, roughly 93% of them detected once, and approximately 1.1% sits in the top ten. No antigen has been identified for these receptors. Specimen: unstimulated CD8+ T cells sorted from spleen or lymph node cells, collected before transplant. These receptors were obtained from a human donor who was the organ donor for an intestinal transplant.

This sequence joins TRBV7-8 and TRBJ2-5; weak D call: TRBD2 (6 bases). This CDR3 comprises 16 residues. Trimming shortened V by 4 bases and J by 1 base, and 16 bases separated the two germline ends. CDR1 is SGHVS, CDR2 FQNEAQ, per germline. The CDR3 DNA follows: TGTGCCAGCAGCTCAGGCCATGAGCGGGCCCAAGAGACCCAGTACTTC. Encoded protein: CASSSGHERAQETQYF.

This clone was seen only once. The DNA for the CDR3 is TGTGCCAGCAGTGAAGACGCTAGCGGGATCTACAATGAGCAGTTCTTC. Encoded protein: CASSEDASGIYNEQFF. J is TRBJ2-1 and V is TRBV6-1; 9 bases align to TRBD2. Trimming cost V 1 base and J 3 bases; bases outside gene matches: 4. The CDR3 totals 16 residues. CDR1 and CDR2 from the germline V gene are MNHNS and SASEGT.

The sample holds a few counts of this clone. This chain connects TRBV5-6 to TRBJ2-1, with 11 bases fitting TRBD2. Germline V CDR1 and CDR2: SGHDT, YYEEEE. There are 14 residues in the CDR3. V shed 5 bases, J shed 4 bases, and the junction held 2 bases outside the gene matches. The CDR3 loop is CASRLAGEYNEQFF. The CDR3 region has the DNA TGTGCCAGCAGACTAGCGGGAGAGTACAATGAGCAGTTCTTC. The full variable domain, its missing parts supplied by reference TRBV5-6 and TRBJ2-1, is DAGVTQSPTHLIKTRGQQVTLRCSPKSGHDTVSWYQQALGQGPQFIFQYYEEEERQRGNFPDRFSGHQFPNYSSELNVNALLLGDSALYLCASRLAGEYNEQFFGPGTRLTVL.

The genes are TRBV27 and TRBJ2-1, with D perhaps TRBD2 (5 bases). Germline V gene lookup returns CDR1 MNHEY and CDR2 SMNVEV (reference sequence). Trimming pared 6 bases from V and 6 bases from J, leaving 24 bases between. The CDR3 runs to 17 residues. CDR3 coding DNA: TGTGCCAGCAGGAGGGCAGCCTGTCACTGTTCTGGCAATGAGCAGTTCTTC. Translating gives CASRRAACHCSGNEQFF.

The chain carries TRBV7-9 and TRBJ2-7; TRBD2 agrees at 13 bases. The V gene's germline CDR1 is SEHNR and CDR2 FQNEAQ (reference sequence). Losses at the gene ends were 8 bases for V and 2 bases for J; bases not matched to a gene: 3. This CDR3 has 14 amino acids. The CDR3 nucleotides read TGTGCCAGCGGAGGACTAGCGGGGGCCTACGAGCAGTACTTC. Its protein product is CASGGLAGAYEQYF. Full variable domain (outside the CDR3, taken from reference TRBV7-9 and TRBJ2-7): DTGVSQNPRHKITKRGQNVTFRCDPISEHNRLYWYRQTLGQGPEFLTYFQNEAQLEKSRLLSDRFSAERPKGSFSTLEIQRTEQGDSAMYLCASGGLAGAYEQYFGPGTRLTVT.

The chain joins TRBV7-2 to TRBJ2-1; D unresolved. This CDR3 is 18 amino acids long. V lost 1 base and J lost 7, with 23 bases in between. The germline gives CDR1 SGHTA, CDR2 FQGNSA. The chain's CDR3 is CASSLVTLSRPYKNEQFF. The CDR3 DNA is TGTGCCAGCAGCTTAGTAACATTATCTAGGCCGTATAAAAATGAGCAGTTCTTC.

V and J are TRBV19 and TRBJ2-2, with 12 positions matching TRBD2. CDR3 length: 16 residues. V dropped 3 bases and J dropped 6; count of bases not matched to a gene: 5. Germline CDR1 is LNHDA and CDR2 is SQIVND (reference sequence). The CDR3 DNA sequence: TGTGCCAGTAGTATTTCTAGCGGGGGGGCGTCCGGGGAGCTGTTTTTT. Translated, it gives CASSISSGGASGELFF.

As for this clone: A read error is likely, as this CDR3 ends without the conserved phenylalanine or tryptophan. The limits of the CDR3 on the DNA are not certain, so only TCRdb's listed CDR3 is given. This chain uses TRBV11-2 with TRBJ1-2. Per the germline V gene, CDR1 is SGHAT and CDR2 is FQNNGV. The CDR3 spans 13 amino acids, including both terminal residues. The CDR3 loop reads CASSLDLWGVVSA.

This chain joins TRBV5-4 and TRBJ2-1, with TRBD2 matching 7 bases. Germline V gene sequence: CDR1 SGHNT, CDR2 YYREEE (reference sequence). This CDR3 has 15 amino acids. V was clipped by 0 bases and J by 8 bases; unmatched bases: 8. The CDR3 sequence: CASSLGLAVVHEQFF. CDR3 in DNA: TGTGCCAGCAGCTTGGGACTAGCCGTAGTGCATGAGCAGTTCTTC.

This rearrangement joins TRBV10-3 to TRBJ2-1, with D possibly TRBD2 on 6 matching bases. This CDR3 has 15 residues. Germline-derived CDR1 and CDR2 are ENHRY and SYGVKD. Deletions cut 4 bases from V and 5 bases from J, with 15 bases between. The CDR3 nucleotides read TGTGCCATCAGTGCCGGGAGACCCGTGGACAATGAGCAGTTCTTC. It translates to CAISAGRPVDNEQFF.

The V and J genes are TRBV6-5 and TRBJ2-7; 8 bases are a match to TRBD1. The CDR3 is made up of 13 amino acids. Germline CDR1 and CDR2: MNHEY and SVGAGI. The J segment lost 13 bases and the V segment lost 2 bases, leaving 10 bases of the junction unmatched. The CDR3 nucleotides read TGTGCCAGCAGTTACCCCGGACAGGGAAGGATATACTTC. Protein product: CASSYPGQGRIYF.

In this sample, this clone turned up once. The V call is TRBV7-2, the J call TRBJ2-1; D call uncertain. This CDR3 is 14 amino acids long. Germline V CDR1 and CDR2: SGHTA, FQGNSA. V shed 0 bases and J shed 6 bases, with 9 bases lying between them. In nucleotides, the CDR3 is TGTGCCAGCAGCTTAGCGGTGGGCGCCAATGAGCAGTTCTTC. This encodes CASSLAVGANEQFF. Full variable domain (remainder filled in from reference TRBV7-2 and TRBJ2-1): GAGVSQSPSNKVTEKGKDVELRCDPISGHTALYWYRQSLGQGLEFLIYFQGNSAPDKSGLPSDRFSAERTGGSVSTLTIQRTQQEDSAVYLCASSLAVGANEQFFGPGTRLTVL.

This chain links TRBV9 with TRBJ2-7; 11 bases fit TRBD2. V lost 4 bases, J lost 2 bases, and 5 bases stayed unmatched. This CDR3 is built from 15 residues. Looked up from germline, CDR1 is SGDLS and CDR2 is YYNGEE. CDR3 coding DNA: TGTGCCAGCAGCTTCGGGACTAGCGGTACCTACGAGCAGTACTTC. This codes for CASSFGTSGTYEQYF. The variable domain in full, completed from reference TRBV9 and TRBJ2-7, reads DSGVTQTPKHLITATGQRVTLRCSPRSGDLSVYWYQQSLDQGLQFLIQYYNGEERAKGNILERFSAQQFPDLHSELNLSSLELGDSALYFCASSFGTSGTYEQYFGPGTRLTVT.

The V call is TRBV7-9, the J call TRBJ2-2; TRBD2 aligns across 9 bases. J was trimmed by 3 bases and V by 8 bases; bases with no gene match: 10. Germline V lookup: CDR1 SEHNR, CDR2 FQNEAQ (reference sequence). This CDR3 is built from 16 residues. Here the CDR3 reads CASGGAGGPDTGELFF. As DNA, the CDR3 is TGTGCCAGCGGAGGGGCGGGAGGGCCAGACACCGGGGAGCTGTTTTTT.

The V call is TRBV5-5, the J call TRBJ2-2; unclear D gene. Germline V CDR1 and CDR2: SGHKS, YYEKEE (reference sequence). The CDR3 consists of 13 residues. Trimming removed 1 base from V and 4 bases from J, with 5 bases in between. CDR3 region: CASSLPGTGELFF. The CDR3 DNA sequence: TGTGCCAGCAGCTTGCCGGGCACCGGGGAGCTGTTTTTT.

The chain carries TRBV7-9 and TRBJ2-7, with D possibly being TRBD2 (6 bases). The CDR3 runs 13 residues. From germline, CDR1 is SEHNR and CDR2 FQNEAQ (reference sequence). The V end was cut by 2 bases, the J end by 6 bases, with 11 bases between. CDR3 sequence (DNA): TGTGCCAGCAGCTTATCTGGGGGGTCCGAGCAGTACTTC. Its translation is CASSLSGGSEQYF.

Comments on this clone: Compared with germline, one end of the junction differs, possibly owing to a read error. The chain employs TRBV7-7 and TRBJ2-1, with TRBD1 as a possible D gene (6 bases). Per the germline V gene, CDR1 is SSHAT and CDR2 is FNYEAQ (reference sequence). This CDR3 has 13 residues. CDR3 amino acids: CASSLKAGDEQFF. In DNA form, the CDR3 reads TGTGCTAGCAGCCTGAAAGCAGGGGATGAGCAGTTCTTC. The variable domain in full, completed from reference TRBV7-7 and TRBJ2-1, reads GAGVSQSPRYKVTKRGQDVTLRCDPISSHATLYWYQQALGQGPEFLTYFNYEAQPDKSGLPSDRFSAERPEGSISTLTIQRTEQRDSAMYRCASSLKAGDEQFFGPGTRLTVL.

The chain is built from TRBV19 and TRBJ1-5; 11 nucleotides align to TRBD1. V gave up 8 bases and J gave up 7 bases; unmatched junction bases: 4. CDR1 and CDR2 (germline): LNHDA, SQIVND (reference sequence). The CDR3 covers 13 residues. This CDR3 reads CASWTGGWQPQHF. The CDR3 DNA sequence: TGTGCCAGTTGGACAGGGGGCTGGCAGCCCCAGCATTTT. The variable domain in full, completed from reference TRBV19 and TRBJ1-5, reads DGGITQSPKYLFRKEGQNVTLSCEQNLNHDAMYWYRQDPGQGLRLIYYSQIVNDFQKGDIAEGYSVSREKKESFPLTVTSAQKNPTAFYLCASWTGGWQPQHFGDGTRLSIL.

V usage is TRBV27 and J usage is TRBJ1-1; TRBD1 aligns across 7 bases. Trimming at V came to 9 bases and at J to 1 base, leaving 14 bases not matched to a gene. The CDR3 length is 16 residues. CDR1 MNHEY and CDR2 SMNVEV come from the germline V gene (reference sequence). The CDR3 here is CASGSQGVLANTEAFF. DNA for the CDR3: TGTGCCAGTGGGTCGCAGGGGGTCTTAGCGAACACTGAAGCTTTCTTT.

This clone was picked up one time. This chain uses TRBV10-3 with TRBJ2-3, with TRBD2 matching 9 bases. Trimming cost V 7 bases and J 2 bases; bases outside gene matches: 7. Per the germline V gene, CDR1 is ENHRY and CDR2 is SYGVKD. The CDR3 is made up of 15 amino acids. DNA of the CDR3: TGTGCCATCAATAGCGGGGGCCCTAACACAGATACGCAGTATTTT. This gives the protein CAINSGGPNTDTQYF.

J is TRBJ1-1 and V is TRBV7-8; D possibly corresponds to TRBD1 (5 bases). The germline gives CDR1 SGHVS, CDR2 FQNEAQ. This CDR3 is 15 amino acids long. Trimming removed 1 base at V and 3 bases at J, with 12 bases between. CDR3 nucleotides: TGTGCCAGCAGCTTAGTGGGCAGGGTAGACACTGAAGCTTTCTTT. It codes for CASSLVGRVDTEAFF.

This clone was recorded only once. Here the CDR3 reads CATSTEPARYLASYNSPLHF. The CDR3 DNA reads TGTGCCACCAGCACTGAGCCCGCCCGTTACCTAGCATCCTATAATTCACCCCTCCACTTT. The V and J genes are TRBV15 and TRBJ1-6; D gene unclear. Trimming cost V 4 bases and J 1 base, with 23 bases left between them. The CDR3 runs to 20 residues. In germline, CDR1 is LNHNV, CDR2 YYDKDF (reference sequence).

This clone showed up just once. This chain links TRBV5-1 with TRBJ2-3, with 12 bases aligning to TRBD2. Unmatched junction bases numbered 4, after V lost 0 bases and J lost 2 bases. Germline CDR1 and CDR2: SGHRS and YFSETQ. CDR3 length: 17 amino acids. CDR3 DNA sequence: TGCGCCAGCAGCTTGGCGCTAGCGGGAGGGCCCACAGATACGCAGTATTTT. Translated, it gives CASSLALAGGPTDTQYF.

This chain joins TRBV7-8 and TRBJ2-1, with 7 bases fitting TRBD1. V was clipped by 5 bases and J by 4 bases; unmatched bases: 11. Germline assignment: CDR1 SGHVS and CDR2 FQNEAQ. The CDR3 length is 16 residues. This CDR3 reads CASSAPGQMLYNEQFF. The CDR3 coding sequence is TGTGCCAGCAGCGCACCGGGACAGATGTTATACAATGAGCAGTTCTTC. The whole variable domain, remainder taken from reference TRBV7-8 and TRBJ2-1, is GAGVSQSPRYKVAKRGQDVALRCDPISGHVSLFWYQQALGQGPEFLTYFQNEAQLDKSGLPSDRFFAERPEGSVSTLKIQRTQQEDSAVYLCASSAPGQMLYNEQFFGPGTRLTVL.

This chain connects TRBV7-8 to TRBJ2-7; 8 nucleotides align to TRBD2. The CDR3 loop spans 18 amino acids. The V and J ends lost 1 base and 0 bases, in that order; junction bases with no gene match: 11. Germline V gene lookup returns CDR1 SGHVS and CDR2 FQNEAQ. The CDR3 DNA reads as TGTGCCAGCAGCTTAGGTGGGACTAGTCTGGGCCCCTCCTACGAGCAGTACTTC. Its translation is CASSLGGTSLGPSYEQYF.

The rearrangement links TRBV11-3 to TRBJ2-1; 11 nucleotides align to TRBD2. Trimming took 5 bases from V and 0 from J; bases not matched to a gene: 9. This CDR3 comprises 18 residues. Germline CDR1 SGHNT, CDR2 YENEEA. CDR3 residues: CASSLRLAGRSSYNEQFF. CDR3 sequence (DNA): TGTGCCAGCAGCCTACGACTAGCGGGGAGGAGCTCCTACAATGAGCAGTTCTTC.

The chain uses TRBV27 and TRBJ2-7, with 9 bases matching TRBD1. The CDR3 consists of 14 residues. The junction had 6 bases not matched to a gene; V was cut back by 2 bases and J by 7 bases. The germline V gene has CDR1 MNHEY and CDR2 SMNVEV (reference sequence). CDR3 sequence: CASSLVGQGYEQYF. In nucleotides, the CDR3 is TGTGCCAGCAGTTTAGTGGGACAGGGCTATGAGCAGTACTTC.